This T cell receptor beta chain emerged from a study of blood T cell repertoires in COVID-19. Using immunoSEQ multiplex PCR, the repertoire was profiled, and TCRdb retains in-frame clones only, with some absent. Of about 140,000 clones listed, 84% are singletons. The sample holds one count of this clone. This CDR3 has 15 amino acids. Germline V lookup: CDR1 LNHDA, CDR2 SQIVND (reference sequence). V was trimmed by 4 bases and J by 4 bases, leaving 16 bases between them. The chain carries TRBV19 and TRBJ1-2; D might be TRBD1 (5 bases). Sequenced input: peripheral blood. The sequence came from a woman aged 80 or over in a cohort sampled during active or convalescent COVID-19. This chain's CDR3 is CASSNPGRVGYGYTF. CDR3 bases: TGTGCCAGTAGTAATCCGGGCAGGGTCGGCTATGGCTACACCTTC.